The rows below give T cell receptor beta chains drawn from one sample of a study of read filtering for tumor transcriptome and immune sequencing. Via MiXCR, TCRdb re-called the reads, giving one row per CDR3 protein. In the table there are 94,000 or so distinct CDR3 sequences, over 9% of which are singletons. Sequences were obtained from a population of CD138-negative cells sorted from bone marrow. Source of these receptors: a donor at least 40 years old with multiple myeloma. CDR3s leave out the opening cysteine and the closing phenylalanine or tryptophan. Each record gives: D gene, CDR3 length, V gene, J gene, CDR3 protein. A D gene is named only where the DNA matches it firmly.

d_gene: .
len: 12
v_gene: TRBV20-1
j_gene: TRBJ1-3
CDR3aa: SALDRLSGNTIY

d_gene: .
len: 12
v_gene: TRBV7-2
j_gene: TRBJ2-1
CDR3aa: ASSMGRSYNEQF

d_gene: .
len: 13
v_gene: TRBV6-2/TRBV6-3
j_gene: TRBJ2-5
CDR3aa: ASSSSGSNQETQY

d_gene: .
len: 12
v_gene: TRBV6-5
j_gene: TRBJ2-7
CDR3aa: ASSLKGSSYEQY

d_gene: .
len: 9
v_gene: TRBV5-1
j_gene: TRBJ2-7
CDR3aa: ASSDSYEQY

d_gene: .
len: 12
v_gene: TRBV7-2
j_gene: TRBJ1-5
CDR3aa: ASSLRQINQPQH

d_gene: .
len: 12
v_gene: TRBV27
j_gene: TRBJ1-3
CDR3aa: ASSLAGAGNTIY

d_gene: TRBD1
len: 12
v_gene: TRBV5-1
j_gene: TRBJ2-5
CDR3aa: ASSAGTGLETQY

d_gene: TRBD1
len: 13
v_gene: TRBV19
j_gene: TRBJ2-7
CDR3aa: AGYADGDRAHEQY

d_gene: .
len: 14
v_gene: TRBV7-8
j_gene: TRBJ2-2
CDR3aa: ASSFGLAGYTGELF

d_gene: TRBD2
len: 14
v_gene: TRBV10-3
j_gene: TRBJ2-2
CDR3aa: AISDDLAGSTGELF

d_gene: TRBD1
len: 12
v_gene: TRBV7-3
j_gene: TRBJ2-2
CDR3aa: ASSTDRGAGELF

d_gene: TRBD1
len: 12
v_gene: TRBV29-1
j_gene: TRBJ2-3
CDR3aa: STPGTGGIDTQY

d_gene: .
len: 12
v_gene: TRBV4-1
j_gene: TRBJ2-3
CDR3aa: ASSQAVGRDTQY

d_gene: .
len: 11
v_gene: TRBV2
j_gene: TRBJ2-1
CDR3aa: ASSFGRYNEQF

d_gene: TRBD2
len: 13
v_gene: TRBV7-3
j_gene: TRBJ2-1
CDR3aa: ASSPSGSWGNEQF

d_gene: .
len: 12
v_gene: TRBV30
j_gene: TRBJ1-1
CDR3aa: AWRPDSMNTEAF

d_gene: .
len: 12
v_gene: TRBV20-1
j_gene: TRBJ1-1
CDR3aa: SARESSRGTEAF

d_gene: TRBD2
len: 12
v_gene: TRBV20-1
j_gene: TRBJ2-5
CDR3aa: SANARGGGETQY

d_gene: TRBD1
len: 13
v_gene: TRBV28
j_gene: TRBJ2-5
CDR3aa: ASSLLRDRQETQY

d_gene: TRBD1
len: 13
v_gene: TRBV18
j_gene: TRBJ1-5
CDR3aa: ASSRDRASNQPQH

d_gene: .
len: 10
v_gene: TRBV28
j_gene: TRBJ2-2
CDR3aa: ASSLRTGELF

d_gene: .
len: 13
v_gene: TRBV29-1
j_gene: TRBJ2-1
CDR3aa: SVFEAGFGPGEQF

d_gene: .
len: 13
v_gene: TRBV15
j_gene: TRBJ1-1
CDR3aa: ATSRDHGAALRAF

d_gene: TRBD1
len: 12
v_gene: TRBV4-1
j_gene: TRBJ2-2
CDR3aa: ASSKGQGKGELF

d_gene: TRBD1
len: 10
v_gene: TRBV20-1
j_gene: TRBJ2-7
CDR3aa: SASGQPYEQY

d_gene: .
len: 11
v_gene: TRBV18
j_gene: TRBJ2-1
CDR3aa: ASSPQTDNEQF

d_gene: .
len: 11
v_gene: TRBV20-1
j_gene: TRBJ2-5
CDR3aa: SAREGSGETQY

d_gene: TRBD2
len: 14
v_gene: TRBV5-1
j_gene: TRBJ2-1
CDR3aa: ASSPDTAGDYNEQF

d_gene: .
len: 12
v_gene: TRBV25-1
j_gene: TRBJ2-7
CDR3aa: ASRIAGNLGEQY

d_gene: TRBD1
len: 11
v_gene: TRBV29-1
j_gene: TRBJ1-2
CDR3aa: SVADRQNYGYT

d_gene: .
len: 14
v_gene: TRBV29-1
j_gene: TRBJ2-2
CDR3aa: SVWGEGDRSTGELF

d_gene: TRBD1
len: 13
v_gene: TRBV27
j_gene: TRBJ1-2
CDR3aa: ASSLMRQGNYGYT

d_gene: .
len: 13
v_gene: TRBV28
j_gene: TRBJ2-5
CDR3aa: ASSTRGTAKETQY

d_gene: .
len: 11
v_gene: TRBV28
j_gene: TRBJ2-5
CDR3aa: ASKGFHQETQY

d_gene: .
len: 13
v_gene: TRBV7-9
j_gene: TRBJ1-3
CDR3aa: ASFPYRDRGNTIY